This T cell receptor beta chain originates from a study of cytomegalovirus exposure and HLA in healthy donors. Study-level results: In an earlier analysis, most TCR beta V segments were productive about 87% or about 30% of the time.

Amplification used 60 Vbeta primers and 13 Jbeta primers. Libraries were prepared by immunoSEQ multiplex PCR; TCRdb keeps only in-frame clonotypes and omits some of them. The table lists 160,000 or so clones, 75% to 80% of them singletons. The CDR3 contains 13 residues. Germline V CDR1 and CDR2: SGHKS, YYEKEE (reference sequence). The ends were cut back, 0 bases at V and 8 bases at J, with 11 bases in the middle. Regarding this clone: The target antigen is unknown.

The sequence was obtained from a woman between 40 and 50 years old in good health and CMV-seronegative. V gene TRBV5-5 combines with J gene TRBJ1-2; no reliable D call. The sequenced material came from PBMCs. The CDR3 here is CASSLVLTGGYTF. Written as DNA, the CDR3 is TGTGCCAGCAGCTTGGTCTTGACGGGGGGCTACACCTTC.